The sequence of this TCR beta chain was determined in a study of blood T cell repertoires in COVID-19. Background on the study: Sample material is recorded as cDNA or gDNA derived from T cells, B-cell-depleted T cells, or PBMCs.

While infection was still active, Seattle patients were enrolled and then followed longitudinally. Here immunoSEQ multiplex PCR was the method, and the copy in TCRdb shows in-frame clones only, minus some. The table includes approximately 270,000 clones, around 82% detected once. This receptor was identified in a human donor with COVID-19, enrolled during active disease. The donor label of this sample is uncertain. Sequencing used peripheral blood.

The CDR3: CATSRDPWASGVPYNEQFF. The CDR3 nucleotides are TGTGCCACCAGCAGAGATCCGTGGGCTAGCGGGGTTCCCTACAATGAGCAGTTCTTC. The chain couples TRBV15 to TRBJ2-1; 9 nucleotides line up with TRBD2. J was trimmed by 2 bases and V by 0 bases; bases with no gene match: 11. The CDR3 length is 19 residues. From germline, CDR1 is LNHNV and CDR2 YYDKDF (reference sequence).